What follows describes a single T cell receptor (beta chain). Its antigen specificity is not known. Nothing much larger sits one base from this clone, and base qualities are not available. The CDR3 regions of human TCRbeta chains were analyzed by immunosequencing. The authors' pipeline ran thus. Repertoire TCRs were matched against a reference library of SARS-CoV-2-specific TCRs generated with the MIRA antigen-specificity platform. Breadth was defined as the fraction of unique TCRs that were SARS-CoV-2-associated, and depth was defined as the fraction of total T cells that were SARS-CoV-2-associated. Each spike-specific TCR was assigned to its reactive spike region and to a CD4 or CD8 class using the MIRA data. Log10-transformed breadth and depth values were compared by one-way ANOVA with Sidak's multiple comparisons tests. Held by TCRdb, this immuneACCESS table contains in-frame sequences only and omits some clones. Under half of the omission traces to an unresolved V gene where checked; the cause of the rest is unknown. That table is the source of V, J and clone size, and D and trimming were worked out from the DNA. In all, the sample holds about 120,000 clones, and more than 90% of those were seen once. The ten biggest clones cover roughly 2.5% of the sample.

The cysteine opens and the phenylalanine closes a CDR3 of 13 amino acids. Only the CDR3 region is kept as DNA, spanning 39 bases read in frame from base 1. The germline V gene specifies MDHEN as CDR1 and SYDVKM as CDR2. The time point label of this sample denotes: about 28 days (+/-7) after the second vaccine dose. AZD1222 recipients whose second dose came at about 4 weeks and those whose second dose came at about 12 weeks were combined into one group, since spike-specific TCR depth and breadth did not differ between the two schedules. Vaccinee samples came from UK trials COV001 and COV002, including a single-blind randomized controlled phase 2/3 trial of AZD1222 (ChAdOx1 nCoV-19) in healthy adults. For TCRbeta chain sequencing, PBMC samples from trial participants were taken at day 0 and at day 28 after the second dose. This sample stems from a study of T cell responses to AZD1222 COVID-19 vaccine (dated by TCRdb to the early 2020s). With regard to the full study: A total of 230 to 250 trial participants underwent TCR sequencing, of whom under 220 had received two doses of AZD1222 and approximately 25 had received two doses of the MenACWY control vaccine. Enrollment into the trials was organized by age into subgroups of 18-55, 56-69 and 70-plus years, and those subgroups contained approximately 150, 30 and 60 TCR-sequenced participants, respectively. Overall results and qualifications from the work: Participants were mostly white British and included more females than males, and it was suggested by the authors that clonal diversity may have been underestimated. Conclusions about previously exposed vaccinees were limited because only five to seven AZD1222 recipients were SARS-CoV-2 seropositive at baseline. Because no samples from the day 14 peak response were available, repertoires could be characterized only after the peak T cell response. Epitopes outside the regions mutated in the B.1.351 and B.1.1.7 variants were reportedly recognized by nearly half of the unique spike-specific TCRs. A significant rise in spike-specific TCR breadth and depth was observed after two AZD1222 doses relative to day 0 and relative to MenACWY recipients. CD4 TCRs associated with the vaccine covered the entire spike protein, and the dominant responses were in regions 160-218 and 743-854. The 56-69-year group was small, and its depth increase did not reach significance, likely because of low power.

This TCR derives from an adult who received the AZD1222 COVID-19 vaccine. The sequencing here drew on peripheral blood, taken 28 days after the second AZD1222 dose. The chain is assembled from TRBV28 and TRBJ1-4; TRBD1 is perhaps the D gene, given 5 matching bases. The nucleotide sequence is given as TGTGCAAGCGGAGACGGGGCAGGGGAAAAACTGTTTTTT. Its coded protein is CASGDGAGEKLFF. The full variable domain, completed from the reference TRBV28 and TRBJ1-4 proteins outside the CDR3, reads DVKVTQSSRYLVKRTGEKVFLECVQDMDHENMFWYRQDPGLGLRLIYFSYDVKMKEKGDIPEGYSVSREKKERFSLILESASTNQTSMYLCASGDGAGEKLFFGSGTQLSVL.